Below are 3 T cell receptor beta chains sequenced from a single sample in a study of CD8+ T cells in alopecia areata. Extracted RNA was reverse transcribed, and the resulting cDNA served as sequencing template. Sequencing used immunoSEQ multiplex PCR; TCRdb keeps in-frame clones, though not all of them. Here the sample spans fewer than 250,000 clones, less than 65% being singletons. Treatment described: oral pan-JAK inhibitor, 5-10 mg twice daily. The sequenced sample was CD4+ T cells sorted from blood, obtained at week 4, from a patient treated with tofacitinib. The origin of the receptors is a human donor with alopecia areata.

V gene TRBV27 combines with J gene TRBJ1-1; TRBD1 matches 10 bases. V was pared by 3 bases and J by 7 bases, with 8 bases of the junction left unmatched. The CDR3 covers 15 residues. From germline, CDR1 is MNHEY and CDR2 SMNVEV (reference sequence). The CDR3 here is CASSFHWTGGNEAFF. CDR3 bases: TGTGCCAGCAGTTTTCACTGGACAGGGGGGAATGAAGCTTTCTTT.

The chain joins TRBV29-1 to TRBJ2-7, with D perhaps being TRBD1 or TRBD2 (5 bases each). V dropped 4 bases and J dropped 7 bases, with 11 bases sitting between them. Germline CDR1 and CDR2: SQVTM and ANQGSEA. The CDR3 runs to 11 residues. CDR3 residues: CSVGTEGEQYF. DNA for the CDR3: TGCAGCGTTGGTACCGAGGGGGAGCAGTACTTC.

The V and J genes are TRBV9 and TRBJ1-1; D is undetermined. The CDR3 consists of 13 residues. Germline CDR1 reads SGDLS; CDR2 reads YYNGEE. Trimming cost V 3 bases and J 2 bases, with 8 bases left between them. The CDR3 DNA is TGTGCCAGCAGCGCTCGGAGAAACACTGAAGCTTTCTTT. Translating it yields CASSARRNTEAFF.